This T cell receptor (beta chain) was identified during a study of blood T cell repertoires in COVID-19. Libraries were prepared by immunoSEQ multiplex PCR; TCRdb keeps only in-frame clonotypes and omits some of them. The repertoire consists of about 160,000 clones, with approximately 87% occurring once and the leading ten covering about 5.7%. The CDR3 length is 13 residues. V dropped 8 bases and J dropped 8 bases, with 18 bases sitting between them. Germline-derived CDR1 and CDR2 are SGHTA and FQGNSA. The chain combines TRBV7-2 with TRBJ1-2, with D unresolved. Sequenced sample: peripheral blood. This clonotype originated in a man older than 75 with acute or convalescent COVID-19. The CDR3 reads CASRTPGIIGYTF. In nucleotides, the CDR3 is TGTGCCAGCCGAACTCCGGGAATTATAGGCTACACCTTC. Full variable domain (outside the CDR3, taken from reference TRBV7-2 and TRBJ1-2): GAGVSQSPSNKVTEKGKDVELRCDPISGHTALYWYRQSLGQGLEFLIYFQGNSAPDKSGLPSDRFSAERTGGSVSTLTIQRTQQEDSAVYLCASRTPGIIGYTFGSGTRLTVV.